A selection of T cell receptor beta chains follows, all from one sample in a study of OX40 agonist ivuxolimab in advanced cancers. Data came from immunoSEQ multiplex PCR; TCRdb stores just in-frame clones and leaves some out. This table holds about 80,000 clones, about 86% found once. Sequences were derived from CD4+ or CD8+ T cells sorted from blood, sampled in a trial of the OX40 agonist ivuxolimab. The receptors derive from an adult with an advanced solid tumor such as melanoma, head and neck, liver or kidney cancer. Both conserved end residues are part of each CDR3. Fields, in order: CDR3 length, V gene, clone size, J gene, D gene, CDR3 protein, CDR3 DNA. D genes are given only for firm matches. Only some rows state a clone size, as once, few, many or a class for expanded clones.

length: 14; V: TRBV28; size: NA; J: TRBJ1-1; D: TRBD1; CDR3: CASFTPGTAYTAFF; DNA: TGTGCCAGCTTCACCCCCGGGACAGCCTATACGGCTTTCTTT
length: 15; V: TRBV7-3; size: NA; J: TRBJ2-2; D: TRBD2; CDR3: CASSPAGGPAGELFF; DNA: TGTGCCAGCAGCCCTGCGGGAGGGCCCGCCGGGGAGCTGTTTTTT
length: 14; V: TRBV30; size: NA; J: TRBJ2-3; D: NA; CDR3: CAWSRGRSTDTQYF; DNA: TGTGCCTGGTCTCGGGGGCGGAGCACAGATACGCAGTATTTT
length: 17; V: TRBV27; size: NA; J: TRBJ2-6; D: NA; CDR3: CASSLKSRESGANVLTF; DNA: TGTGCCAGCAGTTTAAAGTCTAGAGAATCTGGGGCCAACGTCCTGACTTTC
length: 14; V: TRBV19; size: once; J: TRBJ2-3; D: NA; CDR3: CASSPNEVADTQYF; DNA: TGTGCCAGTAGCCCCAATGAGGTCGCAGATACGCAGTATTTT
length: 15; V: TRBV18; size: NA; J: TRBJ1-4; D: NA; CDR3: CASSRDRARNEKLFF; DNA: TGTGCCAGCTCACGAGACAGAGCGAGGAATGAAAAACTGTTTTTT
length: 17; V: TRBV4-2; size: NA; J: TRBJ2-1; D: TRBD2; CDR3: CASSRRSSGQTYNEQFF; DNA: TGTGCCAGCAGCCGACGATCTAGCGGACAAACCTACAATGAGCAGTTCTTC
length: 15; V: TRBV5-1; size: NA; J: TRBJ2-5; D: TRBD2; CDR3: CASKGLAGVAETQYF; DNA: TGCGCCTCTAAAGGACTAGCGGGAGTAGCAGAGACCCAGTACTTC
length: 14; V: TRBV2; size: NA; J: TRBJ1-1; D: NA; CDR3: CASSQTGVDTEAFF; DNA: TGTGCCAGCAGTCAGACCGGAGTAGACACTGAAGCTTTCTTT
length: 15; V: TRBV7-2; size: NA; J: TRBJ2-2; D: NA; CDR3: CASSLAAANTGELFF; DNA: TGTGCCAGCAGCTTAGCGGCAGCCAACACCGGGGAGCTGTTTTTT
length: 14; V: TRBV6-1; size: NA; J: TRBJ2-7; D: NA; CDR3: CATFGGTDRYEQYF; DNA: TGTGCCACCTTTGGGGGGACGGACCGCTACGAGCAGTACTTC
length: 16; V: TRBV10-3; size: NA; J: TRBJ1-3; D: NA; CDR3: CAISALGPSSGNTIYF; DNA: TGTGCCATCAGTGCCCTAGGACCCAGCTCTGGAAACACCATATATTTT
length: 14; V: TRBV18; size: NA; J: TRBJ2-5; D: NA; CDR3: CASSPGLNQETQYF; DNA: TGTGCCAGCTCACCAGGGCTAAATCAAGAGACCCAGTACTTC
length: 15; V: TRBV6-6; size: NA; J: TRBJ2-1; D: NA; CDR3: CASSYSPSRTDEQFF; DNA: TGTGCCAGCAGTTACTCCCCTAGCCGCACAGATGAGCAGTTCTTC
length: 15; V: TRBV7-2; size: NA; J: TRBJ1-5; D: NA; CDR3: CASSLAAGNYQPQHF; DNA: TGTGCCAGCAGCTTAGCGGCAGGGAATTATCAGCCCCAGCATTTT
length: 14; V: TRBV27; size: NA; J: TRBJ1-2; D: NA; CDR3: CASSYSRLNYGYTF; DNA: TGTGCCAGCAGTTACTCCAGACTTAACTATGGCTACACCTTC
length: 17; V: TRBV5-1; size: NA; J: TRBJ1-1; D: NA; CDR3: CASSPYRVRSQNTEAFF; DNA: TGCGCCAGCAGCCCGTACAGGGTTCGTTCCCAGAACACTGAAGCTTTCTTT
length: 15; V: TRBV18; size: NA; J: TRBJ1-1; D: NA; CDR3: CASSPGRRVWTEAFF; DNA: TGTGCCAGCTCACCGGGGCGCCGCGTGTGGACTGAAGCTTTCTTT
length: 16; V: TRBV7-8; size: NA; J: TRBJ2-3; D: NA; CDR3: CASSYRGRVGTDTQYF; DNA: TGTGCCAGCAGCTACCGGGGCAGGGTCGGAACAGATACGCAGTATTTT
length: 14; V: TRBV7-2; size: once; J: TRBJ1-4; D: NA; CDR3: CASSLQGKGEKLFF; DNA: TGTGCCAGCAGCTTACAGGGAAAAGGGGAAAAACTGTTTTTT
length: 13; V: TRBV28; size: NA; J: TRBJ2-7; D: NA; CDR3: CASSLSRDSEQYF; DNA: TGTGCCAGCAGTTTAAGCCGGGACTCCGAGCAGTACTTC
length: 15; V: TRBV10-3; size: once; J: TRBJ1-5; D: NA; CDR3: CAISESHRGGQPQHF; DNA: TGTGCCATCAGTGAGTCTCATAGGGGAGGTCAGCCCCAGCATTTT
length: 12; V: TRBV29-1; size: NA; J: TRBJ2-5; D: TRBD2; CDR3: CSVREGKETQYF; DNA: TGCAGCGTCCGGGAGGGAAAAGAGACCCAGTACTTC
length: 13; V: TRBV7-8; size: NA; J: TRBJ2-5; D: NA; CDR3: CASSLLGVETQYF; DNA: TGTGCCAGCAGCTTACTAGGCGTGGAGACCCAGTACTTC
length: 14; V: TRBV10-2; size: NA; J: TRBJ2-1; D: NA; CDR3: CASIKPGLLNEQFF; DNA: TGCGCCAGCATCAAACCGGGACTGCTCAATGAGCAGTTCTTC
length: 13; V: TRBV10-3; size: NA; J: TRBJ1-1; D: NA; CDR3: CAIRPDRNTEAFF; DNA: TGTGCCATCAGACCGGACAGGAACACTGAAGCTTTCTTT
length: 12; V: TRBV29-1; size: NA; J: TRBJ1-2; D: NA; CDR3: CSGFQANYGYTF; DNA: TGCAGCGGATTCCAGGCTAACTATGGCTACACCTTC
length: 18; V: TRBV18; size: NA; J: TRBJ2-6; D: NA; CDR3: CASSPSKRRDSGANVLTF; DNA: TGTGCCAGCTCACCTTCGAAAAGACGGGACTCTGGGGCCAACGTCCTGACTTTC
length: 15; V: TRBV5-1; size: NA; J: TRBJ1-4; D: NA; CDR3: CASSLGDNTNEKLFF; DNA: TGCGCCAGCAGCTTGGGGGACAATACTAATGAAAAACTGTTTTTT
length: 15; V: TRBV6-1; size: NA; J: TRBJ2-5; D: TRBD2; CDR3: CASSDRQREWGTQYF; DNA: TGTGCCAGCAGTGACCGCCAGCGGGAGTGGGGGACCCAGTACTTC
length: 15; V: TRBV5-6; size: NA; J: TRBJ2-7; D: NA; CDR3: CASSLVPVGFGEQYF; DNA: TGTGCCAGCAGCTTGGTGCCGGTGGGGTTCGGCGAGCAGTACTTC
length: 14; V: TRBV28; size: NA; J: TRBJ2-7; D: NA; CDR3: CASSPGGLSYEQYF; DNA: TGTGCCAGCAGTCCCGGGGGCCTCTCCTACGAGCAGTACTTC
length: 14; V: TRBV5-1; size: NA; J: TRBJ2-7; D: TRBD1; CDR3: CASSLTGEAYEQYF; DNA: TGCGCCAGCAGCTTGACAGGGGAAGCCTACGAGCAGTACTTC
length: 15; V: TRBV28; size: NA; J: TRBJ1-2; D: TRBD1; CDR3: CASSSGQGRPYGYTF; DNA: TGTGCCAGCAGTTCCGGACAGGGAAGACCCTATGGCTACACCTTC
length: 13; V: TRBV19; size: many; J: TRBJ1-1; D: NA; CDR3: CASSINRGTEAFF; DNA: TGTGCCAGTAGTATTAATAGGGGAACTGAAGCTTTCTTT
length: 14; V: TRBV7-2; size: NA; J: TRBJ2-7; D: NA; CDR3: CASSFTVGGNEQYF; DNA: TGTGCCAGCAGCTTCACCGTGGGCGGGAACGAGCAGTACTTC
length: 18; V: TRBV18; size: NA; J: TRBJ1-5; D: NA; CDR3: CASSPDSRTGHLLEPQHF; DNA: TGTGCCAGCTCACCAGATTCACGAACGGGACATCTTCTTGAGCCCCAGCATTTT
length: 13; V: TRBV5-1; size: few; J: TRBJ1-4; D: NA; CDR3: CASRARGGEKLFF; DNA: TGCGCCAGCAGGGCCCGTGGGGGTGAAAAACTGTTTTTT
length: 14; V: TRBV18; size: NA; J: TRBJ2-7; D: TRBD1; CDR3: CASSPQGQGVLEYF; DNA: TGTGCCAGCTCACCCCAGGGACAGGGAGTACTTGAGTACTTC
length: 15; V: TRBV27; size: NA; J: TRBJ2-1; D: NA; CDR3: CASSYGTHSSNEQFF; DNA: TGTGCCAGCAGTTACGGGACTCACTCTTCCAATGAGCAGTTCTTC
length: 11; V: TRBV20-1; size: NA; J: TRBJ1-1; D: NA; CDR3: CSASYNTEAFF; DNA: TGCAGTGCTAGCTATAACACTGAAGCTTTCTTT
length: 13; V: TRBV7-3; size: few; J: TRBJ1-6; D: TRBD1; CDR3: CASRQGADSPLHF; DNA: TGTGCCAGCAGGCAGGGGGCTGATTCACCCCTCCACTTT
length: 14; V: TRBV6-5; size: NA; J: TRBJ2-7; D: NA; CDR3: CASHPGPGVYEQYF; DNA: TGTGCCAGCCACCCGGGCCCTGGGGTCTACGAGCAGTACTTC
length: 15; V: TRBV5-1; size: NA; J: TRBJ2-1; D: TRBD2; CDR3: CASSRSGGSYNEQFF; DNA: TGCGCCAGCAGCCGAAGCGGGGGCTCCTACAATGAGCAGTTCTTC
length: 15; V: TRBV15; size: NA; J: TRBJ1-4; D: NA; CDR3: CATSRGGGQSEKLFF; DNA: TGTGCCACCAGCAGAGGGGGTGGACAGTCTGAAAAACTGTTTTTT
length: 14; V: TRBV5-1; size: NA; J: TRBJ2-1; D: NA; CDR3: CASSLERGANEQFF; DNA: TGCGCCAGCAGCTTGGAGAGGGGGGCCAATGAGCAGTTCTTC
length: 15; V: TRBV7-2; size: NA; J: TRBJ1-1; D: NA; CDR3: CASSSRGVLNTEAFF; DNA: TGTGCCAGCAGCAGCAGAGGGGTATTAAACACTGAAGCTTTCTTT
length: 15; V: TRBV4-3; size: NA; J: TRBJ1-2; D: NA; CDR3: CASSQGGIGNYGYTF; DNA: TGCGCCAGCAGCCAGGGAGGGATTGGCAACTATGGCTACACCTTC
length: 18; V: TRBV4-3; size: NA; J: TRBJ2-1; D: TRBD2; CDR3: CASSQAASGTTVGDEQFF; DNA: TGCGCCAGCAGCCAAGCAGCCAGCGGGACCACTGTTGGGGATGAGCAGTTCTTC
length: 15; V: TRBV19; size: NA; J: TRBJ1-5; D: NA; CDR3: CASSITSGSNQPQHF; DNA: TGTGCCAGTAGTATAACTTCAGGTAGCAATCAGCCCCAGCATTTT
length: 13; V: TRBV19; size: NA; J: TRBJ1-5; D: NA; CDR3: CASSGRLNQPQHF; DNA: TGTGCCAGTAGTGGCAGACTTAATCAGCCCCAGCATTTT
length: 16; V: TRBV10-2; size: NA; J: TRBJ2-1; D: TRBD2; CDR3: CASSESRSGGDNEQFF; DNA: TGCGCCAGCAGTGAGTCGAGGAGCGGGGGGGATAATGAGCAGTTCTTC
length: 14; V: TRBV11-2; size: NA; J: TRBJ1-2; D: NA; CDR3: CASSGRDFNYGYTF; DNA: TGTGCCAGCAGCGGCAGGGATTTTAACTATGGCTACACCTTC
length: 15; V: TRBV7-2; size: NA; J: TRBJ1-1; D: TRBD1; CDR3: CASSLATGSGTEAFF; DNA: TGTGCCAGCAGCTTAGCGACAGGGAGTGGAACTGAAGCTTTCTTT
length: 16; V: TRBV9; size: NA; J: TRBJ1-4; D: NA; CDR3: CASSVDRGGSNEKLFF; DNA: TGTGCCAGCAGCGTAGATCGGGGTGGCTCTAATGAAAAACTGTTTTTT
length: 14; V: TRBV2; size: NA; J: TRBJ1-1; D: NA; CDR3: CASSRTQEVTEAFF; DNA: TGTGCCAGCAGTAGGACACAAGAGGTCACTGAAGCTTTCTTT
length: 16; V: TRBV7-2; size: NA; J: TRBJ1-3; D: NA; CDR3: CASSLSRAHSGNTIYF; DNA: TGTGCCAGCAGCTTAAGCAGGGCCCACTCTGGAAACACCATATATTTT
length: 16; V: TRBV7-8; size: NA; J: TRBJ1-3; D: TRBD1; CDR3: CASSSGQMSSGNTIYF; DNA: TGTGCCAGCAGCTCGGGACAGATGAGCTCTGGAAACACCATATATTTT
length: 13; V: TRBV7-9; size: NA; J: TRBJ1-1; D: TRBD1; CDR3: CASSPGTGGLFFF; DNA: TGTGCCAGCAGCCCCGGGACAGGGGGCCTGTTTTTCTTT
length: 15; V: TRBV19; size: NA; J: TRBJ2-1; D: TRBD1; CDR3: CASSLKGQGAYEQFF; DNA: TGTGCCAGTAGCCTTAAGGGACAGGGGGCCTATGAGCAGTTCTTC